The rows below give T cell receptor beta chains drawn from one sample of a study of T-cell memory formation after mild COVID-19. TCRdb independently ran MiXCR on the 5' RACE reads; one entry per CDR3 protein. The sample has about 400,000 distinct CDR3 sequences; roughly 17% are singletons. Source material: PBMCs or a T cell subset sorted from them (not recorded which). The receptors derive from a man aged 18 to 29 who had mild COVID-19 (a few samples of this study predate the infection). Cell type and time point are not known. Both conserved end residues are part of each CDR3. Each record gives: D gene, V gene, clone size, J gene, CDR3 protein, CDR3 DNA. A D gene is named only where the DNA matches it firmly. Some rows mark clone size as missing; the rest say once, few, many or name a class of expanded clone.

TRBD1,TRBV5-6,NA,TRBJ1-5,CASSQITGGSGQPQHF,TGTGCCAGCAGTCAAATTACAGGGGGATCTGGTCAGCCCCAGCATTTT
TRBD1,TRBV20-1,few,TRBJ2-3,CSARRHRGQDTQYF,TGCAGTGCTAGACGGCACAGGGGGCAAGATACGCAGTATTTT
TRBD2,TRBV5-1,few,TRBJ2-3,CASSSGGNADTQYF,TGCGCCAGCAGTAGCGGGGGGAACGCAGATACGCAGTATTTT
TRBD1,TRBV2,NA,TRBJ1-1,CASSPRDRVKGEAFF,TGTGCCAGCAGTCCCCGGGACAGGGTAAAGGGTGAAGCTTTCTTT
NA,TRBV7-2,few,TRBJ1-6,CASSLEAPPLHF,TGTGCCAGCAGCTTAGAAGCCCCACCCCTCCACTTT
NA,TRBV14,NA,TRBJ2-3,CASSQTPVRSTDTQYF,TGTGCCAGCAGCCAAACACCAGTGAGGAGCACAGATACGCAGTATTTT
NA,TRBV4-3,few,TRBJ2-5,CASSQVTGNGAQYF,TGCGCCAGCAGCCAAGTTACAGGGAACGGGGCCCAGTACTTC
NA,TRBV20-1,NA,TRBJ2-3,CSAKPGPADTQYF,TGCAGTGCCAAACCTGGTCCCGCAGATACGCAGTATTTT
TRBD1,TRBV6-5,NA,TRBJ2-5,CASSYSYPGQKETQYF,TGTGCCAGCAGTTACTCTTACCCGGGACAGAAAGAGACCCAGTACTTC
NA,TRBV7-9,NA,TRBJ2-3,CASSPGPFDGTDTQYF,TGTGCCAGCAGCCCTGGGCCTTTCGATGGCACAGATACGCAGTATTTT
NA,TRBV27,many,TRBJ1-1,CASSLMSNTEAFF,TGTGCCAGCAGTTTGATGTCGAACACTGAAGCTTTCTTT
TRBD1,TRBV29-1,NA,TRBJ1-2,CSVSGTGVYGYTF,TGCAGCGTTTCCGGGACAGGGGTCTATGGCTACACCTTC
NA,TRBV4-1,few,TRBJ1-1,CASSLRQSNTEAFF,TGCGCCAGCAGCCTAAGACAGAGCAACACTGAAGCTTTCTTT
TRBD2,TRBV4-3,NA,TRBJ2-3,CASGTSGGYTDTQYF,TGCGCCAGCGGGACTAGCGGGGGATACACAGATACGCAGTATTTT
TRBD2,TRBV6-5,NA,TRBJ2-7,CASSYSVAGVYYEQYF,TGTGCCAGCAGTTACTCCGTAGCGGGGGTTTACTACGAGCAGTACTTC
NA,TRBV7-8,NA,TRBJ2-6,CASSGRGAPGANVLTF,TGTGCCAGCAGCGGACGGGGGGCGCCCGGGGCCAACGTCCTGACTTTC
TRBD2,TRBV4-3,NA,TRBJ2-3,CASSQGTSGVSDTQYF,TGCGCCAGCAGCCAAGGGACTAGCGGGGTCTCAGATACGCAGTATTTT
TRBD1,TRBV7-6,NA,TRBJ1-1,CASSSSTGNNAEAFF,TGTGCCAGCAGCTCGTCGACAGGGAATAACGCTGAAGCTTTCTTT
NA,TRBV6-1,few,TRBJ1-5,CASSLRVGPGQPQHF,TGTGCCAGCAGTCTAAGGGTGGGGCCTGGACAGCCCCAGCATTTT
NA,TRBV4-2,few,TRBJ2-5,CASSAQKGTDQETQYF,TGTGCCAGCAGCGCCCAGAAAGGGACCGACCAAGAGACCCAGTACTTC
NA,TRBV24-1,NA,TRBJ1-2,CATSEGQGYGYTF,TGTGCCACCAGTGAAGGCCAGGGTTATGGCTACACCTTC
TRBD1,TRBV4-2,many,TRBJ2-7,CASSQVFGAGGYEQYF,TGTGCCAGCAGCCAAGTTTTCGGGGCAGGGGGCTACGAGCAGTACTTC
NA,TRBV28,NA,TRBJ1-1,CASSLHLITEAFF,TGTGCCAGCAGTTTACACTTGATCACTGAAGCTTTCTTT
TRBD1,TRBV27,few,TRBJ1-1,CASSVGQETEAFF,TGTGCCAGCAGTGTGGGACAGGAGACTGAAGCTTTCTTT
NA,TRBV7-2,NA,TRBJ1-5,CASSETVSNQPQHF,TGTGCCAGCAGCGAAACAGTTAGCAATCAGCCCCAGCATTTT
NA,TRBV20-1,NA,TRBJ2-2,CSAAPVGGPNTGELFF,TGCAGTGCTGCCCCTGTTGGGGGTCCGAACACCGGGGAGCTGTTTTTT
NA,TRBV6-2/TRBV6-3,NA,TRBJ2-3,CASSYRTAFTDTQYF,TGTGCCAGCAGTTACCGGACAGCATTCACAGATACGCAGTATTTT
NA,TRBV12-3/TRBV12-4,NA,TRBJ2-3,CASRWGRTDTQYF,TGTGCCAGCAGGTGGGGTCGCACAGATACGCAGTATTTT
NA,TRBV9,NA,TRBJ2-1,CASSVGKVYNEQFF,TGTGCCAGCAGCGTAGGTAAGGTCTACAATGAGCAGTTCTTC
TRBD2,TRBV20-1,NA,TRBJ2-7,CSARDRGGPSYEQYF,TGCAGTGCTAGAGATCGGGGGGGGCCAAGCTACGAGCAGTACTTC
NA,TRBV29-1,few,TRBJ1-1,CSVVSGGWSEAFF,TGCAGCGTTGTGTCGGGTGGATGGTCTGAAGCTTTCTTT
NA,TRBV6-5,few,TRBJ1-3,CASSYFANGNTIYF,TGTGCCAGCAGTTACTTCGCGAATGGAAACACCATATATTTT
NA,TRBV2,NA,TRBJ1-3,CASKAQGPGNTIYF,TGTGCCAGCAAGGCACAGGGACCTGGAAACACCATATATTTT
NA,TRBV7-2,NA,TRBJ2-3,CASSDPVTDTQYF,TGTGCCAGCAGCGACCCCGTAACAGATACGCAGTATTTT
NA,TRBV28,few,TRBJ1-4,CASSQTVGLEKLFF,TGTGCCAGCAGTCAGACAGTCGGTCTTGAAAAACTGTTTTTT
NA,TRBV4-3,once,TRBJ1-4,CASSREAGFATNEKLFF,TGCGCCAGCAGCCGGGAGGCAGGGTTTGCAACTAATGAAAAACTGTTTTTT
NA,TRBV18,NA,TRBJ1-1,CASSPTRPGEAFF,TGTGCCAGCTCACCTACGAGACCCGGGGAAGCTTTCTTT
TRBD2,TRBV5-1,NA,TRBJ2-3,CASSLGLAGHTDTQYF,TGCGCCAGCAGCTTGGGGCTAGCGGGCCATACAGATACGCAGTATTTT
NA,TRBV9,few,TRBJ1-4,CASSVAVRGNEKLFF,TGTGCCAGCAGCGTAGCGGTCAGGGGTAATGAAAAACTGTTTTTT
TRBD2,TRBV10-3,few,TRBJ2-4,CAISESNRGVAKNIQYF,TGTGCCATCAGTGAGTCGAATCGGGGGGTAGCCAAAAACATTCAGTACTTC
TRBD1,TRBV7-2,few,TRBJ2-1,CASSEPRDRGNEQFF,TGTGCCAGCAGCGAGCCCCGGGACAGGGGTAATGAGCAGTTCTTC
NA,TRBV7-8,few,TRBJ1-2,CASSLDEGRPYGYTF,TGTGCCAGCAGCTTAGATGAGGGAAGGCCCTATGGCTACACCTTC
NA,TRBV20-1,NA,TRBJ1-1,CSARDSKLTEAFF,TGCAGTGCTAGAGATAGTAAGCTCACTGAAGCTTTCTTT
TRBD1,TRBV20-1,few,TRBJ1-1,CSAQPQGGTEAFF,TGCAGTGCCCAGCCGCAGGGGGGCACTGAAGCTTTCTTT
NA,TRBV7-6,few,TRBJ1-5,CASARRGNQPQHF,TGTGCCAGCGCCCGGAGGGGCAATCAGCCCCAGCATTTT
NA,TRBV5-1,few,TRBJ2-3,CASSLAWGPDTQYF,TGCGCCAGCAGCTTGGCCTGGGGTCCAGATACGCAGTATTTT
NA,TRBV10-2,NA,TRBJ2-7,CASIPDWGSSYEQYF,TGCGCCAGCATCCCCGACTGGGGGAGCTCCTACGAGCAGTACTTC
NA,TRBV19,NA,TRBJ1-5,CASTRSGAADQPQHF,TGTGCCAGTACCCGCTCGGGGGCAGCGGATCAGCCCCAGCATTTT
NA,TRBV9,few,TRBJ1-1,CASSVEWNTEAFF,TGTGCCAGCAGCGTAGAGTGGAACACTGAAGCTTTCTTT
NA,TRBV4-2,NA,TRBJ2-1,CASSQEVRSYNEQFF,TGTGCCAGCAGCCAAGAGGTGCGGTCTTACAATGAGCAGTTCTTC
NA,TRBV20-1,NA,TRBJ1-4,CSARGGTGRNEKLFF,TGCAGTGCTAGGGGAGGTACAGGGAGAAATGAAAAACTGTTTTTT
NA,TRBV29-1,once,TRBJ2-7,CSADAGTPYWEQYF,TGCAGCGCTGACGCCGGGACACCCTACTGGGAGCAGTACTTC
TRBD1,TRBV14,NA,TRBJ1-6,CASSQAGGIQSPLHF,TGTGCCAGCAGCCAAGCAGGGGGAATTCAATCACCCCTCCACTTT